This T cell receptor beta chain was profiled in a study of graft-versus-host responses after intestinal transplantation. Study as a whole: Every recipient underwent anti-thymocyte globulin induction, then tacrolimus and steroids for 2 to 3 years.

Sequencing used immunoSEQ multiplex PCR; TCRdb keeps in-frame clones, though not all of them. The repertoire has 25,000 or so clones, more than 75% of them found once; the top ten carry 0.7%. Whole-study findings and limits: Researchers found GvH clones in recipient marrow, and some showed up first in ileum or blood.

Germline CDR1 reads KGHSH; CDR2 reads LQKENI. Trimming shortened V by 4 bases and J by 0 bases, and 4 bases separated the two germline ends. The CDR3 is 14 residues long. Worth noting for this clone: The antigen is undetermined.

This sample comprised unstimulated CD4+ T cells sorted from spleen or lymph node cells, obtained before intestinal transplant. The clonotype was recovered from a human donor who received an intestinal transplant. The gene calls are TRBV18 and TRBJ2-6; D is undetermined. In DNA form, the CDR3 reads TGTGCCAGCTCACGGAGCTCTGGGGCCAACGTCCTGACTTTC. As protein: CASSRSSGANVLTF.